This T cell receptor beta chain was captured by sequencing in a study of regulatory T cells in long-lasting Graves disease. Study at large: Freshly diagnosed Graves' patients had used antithyroid drugs for under 3 months.

iRepertoire HTBI primers and Arm-PCR of CDR3 regions built TCR beta libraries. TCRdb re-called the multiplex PCR reads through MiXCR, storing one row per CDR3 protein. The data show over 200,000 distinct CDR3 sequences, with approximately 20% seen just once and roughly 23% held by the top ten. Notes on the study in general: Under persistent disease, TRBV28, TRBJ1-2 and TRBJ2-5 were used preferentially.

Time point denoted: newly diagnosed GD, antithyroid drugs for less than 3 months. The TCR library was made from RNA extracted from PBMCs. The table lists this clonotype with many counts. The antigen remains undetermined. The germline V and J ends were trimmed by 4 bases and 11 bases, with 15 bases remaining between them. The CDR3 is 14 amino acids. In germline, CDR1 is KGHSH, CDR2 LQKENI. The sequence derives from a female donor with Graves disease. Sample: peripheral blood mononuclear cells (PBMCs), taken at new diagnosis, from a patient treated with antithyroid drugs. The rearrangement joins TRBV18 to TRBJ2-6; TRBD1 might be the D (6 bases). Here the CDR3 DNA reads TGTGCCAGCTCACAAAACGGGACACCCGACGTCCTGACTTTC. This sequence encodes CASSQNGTPDVLTF.